Shown below are 4 T cell receptor beta chains from a single sample sequenced in a study of blood T cell repertoires in COVID-19. Using immunoSEQ multiplex PCR, the repertoire was profiled, and TCRdb retains in-frame clones only, with some absent. The sample carries roughly 260,000 clones, about 90% recorded once. Sequencing was carried out using peripheral blood. These TCRs come from a woman aged 30 to 39 with COVID-19, enrolled during active disease.

This clone occurred a few times. The gene calls are TRBV6-1 and TRBJ2-3, with TRBD1 matching over 7 bases. Germline V gives CDR1 MNHNS, CDR2 SASEGT. This CDR3 comprises 18 residues. V dropped 0 bases and J dropped 1; count of bases not matched to a gene: 10. The CDR3 nucleotides read TGTGCCAGCAGTGAAGCGCGACTCGGAACAGGGGGCACAGATACGCAGTATTTT. This translates into CASSEARLGTGGTDTQYF.

The chain employs TRBV4-3 and TRBJ2-7; perhaps TRBD2 as D (5 bases). V lost 0 bases and J 0 bases, leaving 18 bases between the germline ends. Germline loops: CDR1 LGHNA, CDR2 YSLEER. The length of the CDR3 is 18 residues. Here the CDR3 DNA reads TGCGCCAGCAGCCAAGATGAGGGTAGCTACTCGAGCTCCTACGAGCAGTACTTC. Translating gives CASSQDEGSYSSSYEQYF.

In its sample, this clone was seen once. The rearrangement links TRBV2 to TRBJ2-5; 10 bases map to TRBD2. The CDR3 is made up of 15 amino acids. Germline V gene lookup returns CDR1 SNHLY and CDR2 FYNNEI. After removal of 6 bases from V and 7 bases from J, the junction contained 11 bases not matched to a gene. The CDR3 is CASRETTSGWGTQYF. In nucleotides, the CDR3 is TGTGCCAGCAGGGAGACGACTAGCGGGTGGGGGACCCAGTACTTC.

V gene TRBV6-5 combines with J gene TRBJ2-1, with TRBD2 matching 7 bases. With 4 bases clipped from V and 0 bases from J, the junction kept 3 bases outside the gene matches. CDR3 length: 15 residues. Germline CDR1 is MNHEY and CDR2 is SVGAGI. The CDR3 reads CASSSTSLSYNEQFF. For the CDR3, the DNA is TGTGCCAGCAGTTCGACTAGCCTCTCCTACAATGAGCAGTTCTTC.